One T cell receptor beta chain is described in this entry. As yet, its antigen is unknown. This specimen belongs to a study of Ad26.COV2.S vaccination and SARS-CoV-2 variants. Overall study context: The donor was enrolled in the Ad26.COV2.S arm of the COV1001 trial.

There are 12 residues in the CDR3. V lost 5 bases to trimming and J lost 0 bases, with 4 bases between them. CDR1 and CDR2 (germline): MNHEY, SMNVEV (reference sequence). Described treatment: around 19 received Ad26.COV2.S at low or high dose, single or two shots; 5 received placebo; per-sample allocation not given. Vaccine and placebo recipients were sampled on day 63 after the first injection. Assay used: immunoSEQ multiplex PCR; TCRdb lists only in-frame clones, some missing. The sample gives about 320,000 clones, approximately 80% of which show up once; around 2% is in the top ten. The study, taken as a whole, reports: A substantial breadth of spike-specific CD8+ and CD4+ T cell responses after vaccination has been reported. Comparability of non-spike TCR breadth was observed across vaccine and placebo recipients.

Sequencing used peripheral blood, obtained in a trial of Ad26.COV2.S vaccine versus placebo. This clonotype originated in a person aged 18-65 years who received the Ad26.COV2.S COVID-19 vaccine or a placebo. The chain links TRBV27 to TRBJ1-1, with D unclear. CDR3 region: CASSAVNTEAFF. In DNA form, the CDR3 reads TGTGCCAGCAGTGCGGTGAACACTGAAGCTTTCTTT.